This T cell receptor (beta chain) was identified in a study of T cell responses to AZD1222 COVID-19 vaccine. Study-level findings and limits: Clonal diversity was possibly underestimated, and the donors were mostly white British, with more females. Within unmutated variant regions lay the reported targets of nearly half of spike-specific TCRs.

TCRdb's table, derived via immunoSEQ multiplex PCR, lists solely in-frame clones and lacks some. This sample has 150,000 to 180,000 clones, with approximately 90% found just once. The CDR3 is 15 amino acids. V lost 1 base and J 0 bases, leaving 7 bases between the germline ends. Germline CDR1 reads LGHNA; CDR2 reads YSLEER. For this clone: Its antigen is unknown.

This rearrangement joins TRBV4-3 to TRBJ1-5; D not certain. Sequenced here: peripheral blood, sampled on day 0 of AZD1222 vaccination. This TCR was recovered from an adult in good health. The CDR3 coding sequence is TGCGCCAGCAGCCAAGGACATAATAGCAATCAGCCCCAGCATTTT. This translates into CASSQGHNSNQPQHF.